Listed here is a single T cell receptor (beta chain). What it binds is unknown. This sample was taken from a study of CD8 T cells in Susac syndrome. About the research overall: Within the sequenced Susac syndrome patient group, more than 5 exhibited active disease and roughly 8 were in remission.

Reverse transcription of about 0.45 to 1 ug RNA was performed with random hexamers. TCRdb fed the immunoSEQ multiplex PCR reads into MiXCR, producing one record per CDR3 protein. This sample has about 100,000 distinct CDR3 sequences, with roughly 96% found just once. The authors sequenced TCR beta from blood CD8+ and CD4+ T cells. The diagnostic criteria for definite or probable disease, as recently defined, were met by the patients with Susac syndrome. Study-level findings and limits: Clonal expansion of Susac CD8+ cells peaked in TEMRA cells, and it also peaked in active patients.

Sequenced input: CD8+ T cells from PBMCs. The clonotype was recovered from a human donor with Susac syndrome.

CDR3 protein: CASSKTSGSLETQYF. The DNA for the CDR3 is TGTGCCAGCAGTAAGACTAGCGGGTCTCTTGAGACCCAGTACTTC. V is TRBV6-4 and J is TRBJ2-5; TRBD2 agrees at 10 bases. Trimming cost V 5 bases and J 5 bases; bases outside gene matches: 8. The germline V gene has CDR1 MRHNA and CDR2 SNTAGT. The CDR3 sequence is 15 residues long.